The 4 T cell receptor beta chains presented below share a single source sample, sequenced in a study of T cell clones after liver transplantation. Method: immunoSEQ multiplex PCR; TCRdb's copy keeps in-frame clones and lacks some. The data hold 95,000 to 130,000 clones, with over 75% observed a single time. The specimen comprised CD4+ T cells from blood, sampled 12 months after liver transplant. The receptors come from a human patient who received a liver transplant. Some T cells may be transferred from the graft donor.

The rearrangement joins TRBV28 to TRBJ1-3; TRBD1 matches 7 bases. The V segment lost 7 bases and the J segment 3 bases; nucleotides outside the gene matches: 9. Per the germline V gene, CDR1 is MDHEN and CDR2 is SYDVKM. CDR3 length: 15 residues. The CDR3 sequence is CASNTGAGNGNTIYF. Here the CDR3 DNA reads TGTGCCAGCAACACAGGGGCGGGCAATGGAAACACCATATATTTT.

The V and J genes are TRBV5-8 and TRBJ2-1; 9 nucleotides align to TRBD2. The germline V gene encodes CDR1 SGHTS and CDR2 YDEGEE. CDR3 length equals 12 residues. After removal of 1 base from V and 15 bases from J, the junction contained 5 bases not matched to a gene. DNA of the CDR3: TGTGCCAGCAGCTTGCATAGCGGGAGTATGTTCTTC. It is translated as CASSLHSGSMFF.

This clone was seen only a few times. The chain has TRBV5-1 and TRBJ2-7; a weak D match, TRBD1 (6 bases). The CDR3 contains 11 residues. Germline values: CDR1 SGHRS, CDR2 YFSETQ. V lost 4 bases and J lost 8, with 10 bases in between. The CDR3 reads CASSLQGQQYF. CDR3 bases: TGCGCCAGCAGCCTACAGGGTCAGCAGTACTTC. Variable domain in full (rest from reference TRBV5-1 and TRBJ2-7): KAGVTQTPRYLIKTRGQQVTLSCSPISGHRSVSWYQQTPGQGLQFLFEYFSETQRNKGNFPGRFSGRQFSNSRSEMNVSTLELGDSALYLCASSLQGQQYFGPGTRLTVT.

Written as DNA, the CDR3 is TGTGCCAGCGCCGTACAACAGGCCCAGGAAGCTTTCTTT. Its protein is CASAVQQAQEAFF. The chain uses TRBV7-9 and TRBJ1-1; D perhaps matches TRBD1 (5 bases). Germline CDR1 SEHNR, CDR2 FQNEAQ (reference sequence). V dropped 8 bases and J dropped 8 bases, with 18 bases sitting between them. This CDR3 contains 13 residues.